This entry describes one T cell receptor (beta chain). The antigen is undetermined. Germline CDR1 reads SGHDT; CDR2 reads YYEEEE. With 2 bases removed from V and 8 bases from J, the gap between germline ends came to 20 bases. The CDR3 is 17 residues long. The Oncomine TCR Beta short-read assay was applied to DNA of cultured CD4+ T cells. TCRdb reanalysed the PCR reads using MiXCR and keeps one entry per CDR3 protein. The sample records roughly 13,000 distinct CDR3 sequences, about 76% being singletons. This sample is part of a study of vaccination and CD4 T cells after COVID-19. About the research overall: Nasal swab PCR had shown SARS-CoV-2 positivity in the convalescent patients (roughly nine mild cases, one severe case).

The treatment is: approximately 10-day PBMC culture with coronavirus spike peptide pools or control peptides (ViraFEST assay). The sequenced material came from CD4+ T cells from blood, cultured in vitro. This chain links TRBV5-6 with TRBJ1-6, with a possible D match to TRBD1 (6 bases). This clonotype originated in a human donor who had recovered from COVID-19. The CDR3 nucleotides are TGTGCCAGCAGCTTCTTCCCTCACGATGGGGGCCATTCACCCCTCCACTTT. Translating gives CASSFFPHDGGHSPLHF.